This is a list of T cell receptor beta chains from one sample in a study of CD8+CD57+ T cells in acquired aplastic anemia. TCRdb reanalysed the reads using MiXCR and keeps one entry per CDR3 protein. The sample lists 100,000 to 120,000 distinct CDR3 sequences; around 49% were seen once. The sequenced sample was sorted CD4+, CD8+, or CD8+CD57+ T cells (not recorded which) from PBMCs. The receptors derive from a human donor in good health, serving as a control. CDR3s include the opening cysteine and the closing phenylalanine or tryptophan. Each record gives: CDR3 protein, CDR3 DNA, V gene, J gene, D gene, clone size. The D gene is left open where the match is weak. Size tells how often a clone was seen (once, few, many) or the class of an expanded clone, and some rows leave it out.

CDR3: CASKADGGTEAFF; DNA: TGTGCCAGCAAAGCTGACGGGGGCACTGAAGCTTTCTTT; V: TRBV12-3/TRBV12-4; J: TRBJ1-1; D: NA; size: many
CDR3: CSVKTSGPYNEQFF; DNA: TGCAGCGTGAAGACTAGCGGACCCTACAATGAGCAGTTCTTC; V: TRBV29-1; J: TRBJ2-1; D: TRBD2; size: NA
CDR3: CASQGASTDTQYF; DNA: TGTGCCAGCCAGGGGGCTTCCACAGATACGCAGTATTTT; V: TRBV9; J: TRBJ2-3; D: TRBD1; size: many
CDR3: CASSTSAQETQYF; DNA: TGTGCCAGCAGTACTAGCGCTCAAGAGACCCAGTACTTC; V: TRBV6-4; J: TRBJ2-5; D: TRBD2; size: many
CDR3: CASSYRGEGTEAFF; DNA: TGTGCCAGCAGTTACAGGGGCGAAGGGACTGAAGCTTTCTTT; V: TRBV6-5; J: TRBJ1-1; D: NA; size: many
CDR3: CATSLGQGGYGYTF; DNA: TGTGCCACCTCCTTAGGACAGGGAGGCTATGGCTACACCTTC; V: TRBV7-6; J: TRBJ1-2; D: TRBD1; size: many
CDR3: CASSWTGNTGELFF; DNA: TGTGCCAGCAGTTGGACGGGAAACACCGGGGAGCTGTTTTTT; V: TRBV2; J: TRBJ2-2; D: NA; size: NA
CDR3: CATSDSAVGNTEAFF; DNA: TGTGCCACCAGTGATTCGGCCGTCGGGAACACTGAAGCTTTCTTT; V: TRBV24-1; J: TRBJ1-1; D: NA; size: NA
CDR3: CSARRGTDSYEQYF; DNA: TGCAGTGCTAGACGCGGGACAGACTCCTACGAGCAGTACTTC; V: TRBV20-1; J: TRBJ2-7; D: NA; size: many
CDR3: CASSSLAGGPNEQFF; DNA: TGTGCCAGCAGTTCACTAGCGGGGGGGCCCAATGAGCAGTTCTTC; V: TRBV12-3/TRBV12-4; J: TRBJ2-1; D: TRBD2; size: NA
CDR3: CASSPTKSSYEQYF; DNA: TGTGCCAGCAGCCCTACGAAGAGCTCCTACGAGCAGTACTTC; V: TRBV7-8; J: TRBJ2-7; D: NA; size: many
CDR3: CATSRRNSNQPQHF; DNA: TGTGCCACCAGTAGGAGAAATAGCAATCAGCCCCAGCATTTT; V: TRBV24-1; J: TRBJ1-5; D: NA; size: many
CDR3: CSAIRTSGRPREQYF; DNA: TGCAGTGCCATTAGGACTAGCGGGAGACCAAGGGAGCAGTACTTC; V: TRBV20-1; J: TRBJ2-7; D: TRBD2; size: NA
CDR3: CASRRPGNEQYF; DNA: TGCGCCAGCAGGCGTCCAGGGAACGAGCAGTACTTC; V: TRBV10-2; J: TRBJ2-7; D: NA; size: NA
CDR3: CSARIKGLSVFEQYF; DNA: TGCAGTGCTCGAATTAAGGGCCTTTCGGTATTCGAGCAGTACTTC; V: TRBV20-1; J: TRBJ2-7; D: NA; size: many
CDR3: CASSSGGVDTQYF; DNA: TGTGCCAGCAGTAGCGGGGGCGTAGATACGCAGTATTTT; V: TRBV12-3/TRBV12-4; J: TRBJ2-3; D: TRBD2; size: NA